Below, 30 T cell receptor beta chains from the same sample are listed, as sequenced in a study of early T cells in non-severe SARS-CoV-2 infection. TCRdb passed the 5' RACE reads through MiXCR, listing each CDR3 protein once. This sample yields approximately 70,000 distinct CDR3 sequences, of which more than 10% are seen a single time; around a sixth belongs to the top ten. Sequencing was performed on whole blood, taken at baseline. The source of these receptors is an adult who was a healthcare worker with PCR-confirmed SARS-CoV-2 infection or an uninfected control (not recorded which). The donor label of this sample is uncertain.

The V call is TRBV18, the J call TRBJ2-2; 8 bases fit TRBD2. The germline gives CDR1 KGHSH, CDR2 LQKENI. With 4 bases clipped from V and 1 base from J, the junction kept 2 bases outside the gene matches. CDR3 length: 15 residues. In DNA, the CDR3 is TGTGCCAGCTCACTAGCGGGGCGGAACACCGGGGAGCTGTTTTTT. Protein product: CASSLAGRNTGELFF.

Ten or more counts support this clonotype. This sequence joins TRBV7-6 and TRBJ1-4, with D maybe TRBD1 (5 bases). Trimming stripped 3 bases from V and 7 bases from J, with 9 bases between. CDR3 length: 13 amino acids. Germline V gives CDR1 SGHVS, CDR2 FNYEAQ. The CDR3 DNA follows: TGTGCCAGCAGCTTTGAAAGGGGTGAAAAACTGTTTTTT. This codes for CASSFERGEKLFF.

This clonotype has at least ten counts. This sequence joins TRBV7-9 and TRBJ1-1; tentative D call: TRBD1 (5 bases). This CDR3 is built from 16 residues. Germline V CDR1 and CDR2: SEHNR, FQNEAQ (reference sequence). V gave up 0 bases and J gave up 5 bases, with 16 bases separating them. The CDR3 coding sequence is TGTGCCAGCAGCTTAGCGTACGCCTACCGGGGGACTGAAGCTTTCTTT. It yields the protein CASSLAYAYRGTEAFF.

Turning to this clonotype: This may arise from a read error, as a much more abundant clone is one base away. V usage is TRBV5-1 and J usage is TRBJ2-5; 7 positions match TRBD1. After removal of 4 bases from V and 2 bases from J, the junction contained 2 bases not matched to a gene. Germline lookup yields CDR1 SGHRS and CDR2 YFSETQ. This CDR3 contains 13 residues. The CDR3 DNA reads TGCGCCAGCAGCGTGGGACAGCAAGAGACCCAGTACTTC. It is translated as CASSVGQQETQYF.

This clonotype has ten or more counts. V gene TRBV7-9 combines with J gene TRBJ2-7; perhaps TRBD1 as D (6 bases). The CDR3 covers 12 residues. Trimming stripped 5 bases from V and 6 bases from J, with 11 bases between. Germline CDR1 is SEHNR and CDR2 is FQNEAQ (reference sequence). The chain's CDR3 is CASSPGTFEQYF. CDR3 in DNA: TGTGCCAGCAGCCCCGGGACATTCGAGCAGTACTTC.

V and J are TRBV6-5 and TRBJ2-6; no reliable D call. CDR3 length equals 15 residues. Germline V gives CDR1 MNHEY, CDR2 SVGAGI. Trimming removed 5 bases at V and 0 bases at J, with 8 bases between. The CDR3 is CASSESLSGANVLTF. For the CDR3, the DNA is TGTGCCAGCAGTGAAAGTCTCTCTGGGGCCAACGTCCTGACTTTC.

The CDR3 protein is CSAPSSGTGRYEQYF. The CDR3 nucleotides read TGCAGTGCGCCTAGCTCCGGGACAGGGCGTTACGAGCAGTACTTC. The chain has TRBV20-1 and TRBJ2-7, with 9 bases identical to TRBD1. With V trimmed by 6 bases and J by 4 bases, 13 bases remained unmatched. Germline V gene sequence: CDR1 DFQATT, CDR2 SNEGSKA (reference sequence). The CDR3 is 15 residues long.

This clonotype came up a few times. The CDR3 DNA follows: TGTGCCAGCAGCTCCCCGACAGGGTTGGCAGATACGCAGTATTTT. It encodes CASSSPTGLADTQYF. The chain joins TRBV11-3 to TRBJ2-3; 7 nucleotides align to TRBD1. Trimming removed 4 bases from V and 4 bases from J; junction bases left unmatched: 8. The CDR3 runs to 15 residues. CDR1 SGHNT and CDR2 YENEEA come from the germline V gene.

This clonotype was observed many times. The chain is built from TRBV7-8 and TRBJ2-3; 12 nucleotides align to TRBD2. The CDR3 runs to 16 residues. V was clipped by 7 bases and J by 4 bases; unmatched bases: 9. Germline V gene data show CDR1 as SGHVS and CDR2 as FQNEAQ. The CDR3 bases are TGTGCCAGCACCCCACTTACTAGCGGGGGGTCAGATACGCAGTATTTT. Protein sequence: CASTPLTSGGSDTQYF.

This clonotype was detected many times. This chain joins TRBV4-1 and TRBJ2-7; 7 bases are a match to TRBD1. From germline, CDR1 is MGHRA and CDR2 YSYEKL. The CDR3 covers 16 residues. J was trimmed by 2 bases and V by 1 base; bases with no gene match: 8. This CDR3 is CASSQGADRPTYEQYF. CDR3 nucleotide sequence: TGCGCCAGCAGCCAAGGGGCGGACAGGCCCACCTACGAGCAGTACTTC.

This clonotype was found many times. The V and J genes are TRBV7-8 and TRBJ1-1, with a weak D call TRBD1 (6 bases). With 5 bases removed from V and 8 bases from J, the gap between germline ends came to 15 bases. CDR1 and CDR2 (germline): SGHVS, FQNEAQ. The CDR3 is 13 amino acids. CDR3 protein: CASSPDSFIEAFF. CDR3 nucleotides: TGTGCCAGCAGCCCGGACAGCTTCATAGAAGCTTTCTTT.

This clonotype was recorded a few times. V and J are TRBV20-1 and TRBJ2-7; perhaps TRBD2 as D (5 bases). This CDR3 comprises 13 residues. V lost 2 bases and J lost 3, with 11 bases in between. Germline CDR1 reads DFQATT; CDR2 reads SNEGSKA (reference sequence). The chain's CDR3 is CSARSGNGYEQYF. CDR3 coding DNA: TGCAGTGCTAGATCGGGGAACGGCTACGAGCAGTACTTC.

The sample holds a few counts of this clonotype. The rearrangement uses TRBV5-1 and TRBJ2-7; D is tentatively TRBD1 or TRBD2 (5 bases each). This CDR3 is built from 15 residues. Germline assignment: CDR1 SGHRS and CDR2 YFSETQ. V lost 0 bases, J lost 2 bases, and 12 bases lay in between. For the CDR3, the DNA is TGCGCCAGCAGCTTGGAGGGACGGGATACCTACGAGCAGTACTTC. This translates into CASSLEGRDTYEQYF.

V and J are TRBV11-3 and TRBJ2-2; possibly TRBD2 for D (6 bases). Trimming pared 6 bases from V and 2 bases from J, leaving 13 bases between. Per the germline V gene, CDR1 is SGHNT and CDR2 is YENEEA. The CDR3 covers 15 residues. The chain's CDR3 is CASRPRGSNTGELFF. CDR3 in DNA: TGTGCCAGCAGGCCCCGGGGGTCCAACACCGGGGAGCTGTTTTTT.

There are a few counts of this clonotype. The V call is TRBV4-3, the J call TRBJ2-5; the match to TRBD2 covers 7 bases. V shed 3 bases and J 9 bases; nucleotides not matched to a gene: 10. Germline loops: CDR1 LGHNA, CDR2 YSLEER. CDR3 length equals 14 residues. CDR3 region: CASSQLLAPVAQYF. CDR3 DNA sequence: TGCGCCAGCAGCCAGCTACTAGCGCCGGTAGCCCAGTACTTC.

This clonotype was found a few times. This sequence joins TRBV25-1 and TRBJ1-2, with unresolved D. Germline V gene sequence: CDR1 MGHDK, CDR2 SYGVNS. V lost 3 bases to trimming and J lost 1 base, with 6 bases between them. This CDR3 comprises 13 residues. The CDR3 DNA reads TGTGCCAGCAGTGAGTCTTATAACTATGGCTACACCTTC. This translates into CASSESYNYGYTF.

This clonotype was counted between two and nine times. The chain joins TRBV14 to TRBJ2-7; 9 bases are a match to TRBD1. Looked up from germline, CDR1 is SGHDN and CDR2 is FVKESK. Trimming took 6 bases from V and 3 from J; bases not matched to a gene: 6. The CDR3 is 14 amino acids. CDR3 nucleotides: TGTGCCAGCAGTCTAGGGGGACAGGGCTACGAGCAGTACTTC. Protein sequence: CASSLGGQGYEQYF.

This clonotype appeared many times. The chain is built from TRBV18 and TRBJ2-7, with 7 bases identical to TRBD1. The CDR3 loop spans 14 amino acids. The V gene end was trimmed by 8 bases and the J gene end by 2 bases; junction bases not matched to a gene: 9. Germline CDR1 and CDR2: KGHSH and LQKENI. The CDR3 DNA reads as TGTGCCAGCACACACAGGGGTCCACCCTACGAGCAGTACTTC. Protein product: CASTHRGPPYEQYF. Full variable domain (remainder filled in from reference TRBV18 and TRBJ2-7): NAGVMQNPRHLVRRRGQEARLRCSPMKGHSHVYWYRQLPEEGLKFMVYLQKENIIDESGMPKERFSAEFPKEGPSILRIQQVVRGDSAAYFCASTHRGPPYEQYFGPGTRLTVT.

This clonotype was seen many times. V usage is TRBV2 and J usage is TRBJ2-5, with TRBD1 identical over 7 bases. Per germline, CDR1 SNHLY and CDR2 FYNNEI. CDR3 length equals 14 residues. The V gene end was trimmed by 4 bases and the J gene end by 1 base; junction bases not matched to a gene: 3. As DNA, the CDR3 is TGTGCCAGCAGTGTAAGACAGGGCCAAGAGACCCAGTACTTC. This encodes CASSVRQGQETQYF.

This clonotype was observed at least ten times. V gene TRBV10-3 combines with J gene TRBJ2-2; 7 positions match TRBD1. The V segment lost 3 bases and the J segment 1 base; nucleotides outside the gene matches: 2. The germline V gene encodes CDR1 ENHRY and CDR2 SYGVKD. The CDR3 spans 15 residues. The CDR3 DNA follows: TGTGCCATCAGTGATGACAGGGTGAACACCGGGGAGCTGTTTTTT. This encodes CAISDDRVNTGELFF.

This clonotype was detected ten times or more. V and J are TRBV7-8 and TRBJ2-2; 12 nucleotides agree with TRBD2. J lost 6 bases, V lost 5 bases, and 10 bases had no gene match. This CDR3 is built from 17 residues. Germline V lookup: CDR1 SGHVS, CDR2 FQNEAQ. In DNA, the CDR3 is TGTGCCAGCAGCCCGTGGTCTAGCGGGAGGGCTGCCGGGGAGCTGTTTTTT. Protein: CASSPWSSGRAAGELFF.

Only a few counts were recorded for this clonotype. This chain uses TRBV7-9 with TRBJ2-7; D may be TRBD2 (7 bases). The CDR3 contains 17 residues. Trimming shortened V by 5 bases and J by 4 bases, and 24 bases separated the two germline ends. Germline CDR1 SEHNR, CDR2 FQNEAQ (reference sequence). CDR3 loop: CASSPSSPGGARYEQYF. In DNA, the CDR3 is TGTGCCAGCAGCCCATCCAGCCCGGGGGGCGCTCGGTACGAGCAGTACTTC.

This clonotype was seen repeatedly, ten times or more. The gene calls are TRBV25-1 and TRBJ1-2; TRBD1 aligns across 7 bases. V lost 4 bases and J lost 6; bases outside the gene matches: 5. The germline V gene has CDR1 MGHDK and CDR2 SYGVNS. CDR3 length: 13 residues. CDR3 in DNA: TGTGCCAGCAGTGGACAGGGAACCAATGGCTACACCTTC. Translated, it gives CASSGQGTNGYTF.

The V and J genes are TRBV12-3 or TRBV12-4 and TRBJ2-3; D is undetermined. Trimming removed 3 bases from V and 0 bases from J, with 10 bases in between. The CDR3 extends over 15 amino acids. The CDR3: CASSFGGSSTDTQYF. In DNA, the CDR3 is TGTGCCAGCAGTTTTGGCGGCAGCAGCACAGATACGCAGTATTTT.

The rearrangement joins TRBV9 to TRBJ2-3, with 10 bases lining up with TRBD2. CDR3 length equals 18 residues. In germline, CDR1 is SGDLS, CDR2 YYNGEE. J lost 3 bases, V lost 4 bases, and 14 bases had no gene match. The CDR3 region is CASSLDPPLAGVTDTQYF. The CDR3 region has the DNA TGTGCCAGCAGCCTCGACCCCCCGCTAGCGGGAGTTACAGATACGCAGTATTTT.

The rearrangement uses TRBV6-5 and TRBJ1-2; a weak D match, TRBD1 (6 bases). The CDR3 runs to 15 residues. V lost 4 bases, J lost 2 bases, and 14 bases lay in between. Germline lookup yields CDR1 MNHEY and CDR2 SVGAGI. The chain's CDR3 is CASSSFRGFNYGYTF. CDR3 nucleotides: TGTGCCAGCAGTTCCTTCAGGGGCTTCAACTATGGCTACACCTTC.

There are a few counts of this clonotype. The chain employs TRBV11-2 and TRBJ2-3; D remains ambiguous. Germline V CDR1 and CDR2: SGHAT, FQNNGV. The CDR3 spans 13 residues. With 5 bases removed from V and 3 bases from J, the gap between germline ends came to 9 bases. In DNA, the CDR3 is TGTGCCAGCAGCCCCCGGCCGACAGATACGCAGTATTTT. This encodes CASSPRPTDTQYF.

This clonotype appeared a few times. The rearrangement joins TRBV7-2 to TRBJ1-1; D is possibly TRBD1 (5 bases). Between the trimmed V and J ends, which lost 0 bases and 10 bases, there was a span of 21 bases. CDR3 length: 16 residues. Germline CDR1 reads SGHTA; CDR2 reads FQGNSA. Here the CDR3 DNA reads TGTGCCAGCAGCTTAGCCGGCCTGGGACTTAGCCAACGAGCTTTCTTT. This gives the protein CASSLAGLGLSQRAFF.

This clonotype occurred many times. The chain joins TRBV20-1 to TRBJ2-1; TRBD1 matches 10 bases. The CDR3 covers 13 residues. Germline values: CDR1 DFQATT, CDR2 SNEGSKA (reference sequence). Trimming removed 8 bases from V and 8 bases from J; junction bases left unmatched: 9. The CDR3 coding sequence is TGCAGTCCCAGACAGGGGGCTATAGATGAGCAGTTCTTC. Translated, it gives CSPRQGAIDEQFF.

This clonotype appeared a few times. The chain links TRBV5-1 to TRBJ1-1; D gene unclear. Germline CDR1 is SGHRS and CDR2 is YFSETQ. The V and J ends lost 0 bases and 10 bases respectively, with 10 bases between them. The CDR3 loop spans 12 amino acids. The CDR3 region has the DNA TGCGCCAGCAGCTTGGAGCGACAAGGAGCTTTCTTT. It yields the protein CASSLERQGAFF.